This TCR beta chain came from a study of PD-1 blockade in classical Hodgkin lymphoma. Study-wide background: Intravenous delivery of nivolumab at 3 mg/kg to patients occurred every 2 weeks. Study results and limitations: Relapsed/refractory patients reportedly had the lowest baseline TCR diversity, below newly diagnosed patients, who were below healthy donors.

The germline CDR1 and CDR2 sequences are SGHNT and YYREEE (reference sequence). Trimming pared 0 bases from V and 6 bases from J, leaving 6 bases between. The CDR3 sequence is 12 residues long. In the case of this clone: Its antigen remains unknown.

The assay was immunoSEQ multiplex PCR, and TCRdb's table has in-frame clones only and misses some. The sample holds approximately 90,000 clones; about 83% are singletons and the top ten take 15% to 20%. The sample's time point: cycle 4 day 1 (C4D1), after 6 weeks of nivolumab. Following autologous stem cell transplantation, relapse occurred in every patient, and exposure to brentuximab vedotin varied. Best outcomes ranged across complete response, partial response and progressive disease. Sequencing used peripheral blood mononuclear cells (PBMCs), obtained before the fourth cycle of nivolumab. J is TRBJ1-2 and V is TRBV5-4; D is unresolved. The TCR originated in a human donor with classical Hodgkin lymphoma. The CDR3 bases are TGTGCCAGCAGCTTGGCGCAGGATGGCTACACCTTC. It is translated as CASSLAQDGYTF.